The 19 T cell receptor beta chains given below trace back to one sample, sequenced in a study of blood T cell repertoires in COVID-19. TCRdb's copy holds only in-frame clones and misses some; the assay was immunoSEQ multiplex PCR. Of 250,000 to 350,000 clones listed, roughly 87% were seen once; the top ten hold about 2%. What was sequenced was peripheral blood. These receptors all come from a man younger than 35 with active or convalescent COVID-19.

The count of this clone is one. The V gene is TRBV27, the J gene TRBJ2-5, with TRBD1 matching over 7 bases. The CDR3 length is 15 residues. Germline lookup yields CDR1 MNHEY and CDR2 SMNVEV (reference sequence). After removal of 2 bases from V and 4 bases from J, the junction contained 7 bases not matched to a gene. CDR3 bases: TGTGCCAGCAGTTTAAGTCAGGGGGTAAGAGAGACCCAGTACTTC. Its translation is CASSLSQGVRETQYF.

This chain links TRBV18 with TRBJ2-7; 8 bases align to TRBD1. There are 14 residues in the CDR3. V lost 3 bases, J lost 6 bases, and 7 bases stayed unmatched. Germline CDR1 KGHSH, CDR2 LQKENI. The chain's CDR3 is CASSPSGQGFEQYF. CDR3 coding DNA: TGTGCCAGCTCACCTAGCGGACAGGGTTTCGAGCAGTACTTC.

The rearrangement links TRBV11-2 to TRBJ1-1; D remains ambiguous. CDR1 is SGHAT, CDR2 FQNNGV, per germline. V was pared by 5 bases and J by 2 bases, with 24 bases between. The CDR3 length is 18 residues. The CDR3 loop reads CASSPRGLYKISNTEAFF. CDR3 in DNA: TGTGCCAGCAGCCCAAGAGGGCTCTACAAAATCAGTAACACTGAAGCTTTCTTT.

The chain employs TRBV5-1 and TRBJ1-1; TRBD1 agrees at 7 bases. This CDR3 is 13 amino acids long. The V gene end was trimmed by 2 bases and the J gene end by 4 bases; junction bases not matched to a gene: 2. Per the germline V gene, CDR1 is SGHRS and CDR2 is YFSETQ. The CDR3, as DNA: TGCGCCAGCAGCTTTGGGACAGCCACTGAAGCTTTCTTT. Translating gives CASSFGTATEAFF.

For this clone: Other DNA sequences of this sample code for an identical CDR3. The J gene is TRBJ1-2, the V gene TRBV7-9, with 9 bases matching TRBD1. Per germline, CDR1 SEHNR and CDR2 FQNEAQ (reference sequence). V trimming: 4 bases; J trimming: 3 bases; junction bases outside the gene matches: 3. The CDR3 length is 14 residues. The CDR3 nucleotides are TGTGCCAGCAGCTCGGGACAGGGCCACTATGGCTACACCTTC. Residues: CASSSGQGHYGYTF. Supplemented by reference TRBV7-9 and TRBJ1-2, the full variable domain reads DTGVSQNPRHKITKRGQNVTFRCDPISEHNRLYWYRQTLGQGPEFLTYFQNEAQLEKSRLLSDRFSAERPKGSFSTLEIQRTEQGDSAMYLCASSSGQGHYGYTFGSGTRLTVV.

This clone appeared a single time. The CDR3 reads CASSESAGLNTEAFF. The CDR3 DNA is TGTGCCAGCAGTGAATCAGCAGGATTGAACACTGAAGCTTTCTTT. The rearrangement joins TRBV25-1 to TRBJ1-1, with D hard to call. The CDR3 runs 15 residues. The germline V gene has CDR1 MGHDK and CDR2 SYGVNS. Trimming cost V 1 base and J 0 bases, with 9 bases left between them. Looking up the rest from reference TRBV25-1 and TRBJ1-1 gives the full variable domain: EADIYQTPRYLVIGTGKKITLECSQTMGHDKMYWYQQDPGMELHLIHYSYGVNSTEKGDLSSESTVSRIRTEHFPLTLESARPSHTSQYLCASSESAGLNTEAFFGQGTRLTVV.

This clone was counted once. This chain connects TRBV9 to TRBJ2-3; D uncertain. Germline V gives CDR1 SGDLS, CDR2 YYNGEE. The CDR3 has 14 amino acids. Between the trimmed V and J ends, which lost 4 bases and 2 bases, there was a span of 11 bases. CDR3: CASSPQIDTDTQYF. For the CDR3, the DNA is TGTGCCAGCAGCCCTCAGATTGACACAGATACGCAGTATTTT.

V and J are TRBV4-1 and TRBJ2-1; the D gene is possibly TRBD1 (6 bases). V was shortened by 1 base and J by 0 bases, with 7 bases between the two germline ends. This CDR3 is built from 15 residues. CDR1 and CDR2 from the germline V gene are MGHRA and YSYEKL. The CDR3 bases are TGCGCCAGCAGCCAAGTGGACAGCTCCTACAATGAGCAGTTCTTC. This translates into CASSQVDSSYNEQFF.

The genes are TRBV6-1 and TRBJ1-5; 7 bases fit TRBD1. Germline CDR1 and CDR2: MNHNS and SASEGT. The CDR3 has 15 residues. Trimming took 1 base from V and 6 from J; bases not matched to a gene: 6. This chain's CDR3 is CASSEEETGFQPQHF. The DNA for the CDR3 is TGTGCCAGCAGTGAAGAGGAGACAGGGTTTCAGCCCCAGCATTTT.

The chain uses TRBV23-1 and TRBJ1-2, with a possible D match to TRBD1 (6 bases). TRBV23-1 is sorted into the ORF group, with uncertain function. The CDR3 consists of 12 residues. With 7 bases removed from V and 8 bases from J, the gap between germline ends came to 14 bases. The DNA for the CDR3 is TGCGCCAGCACCACCGGGACACAAGGCTACACCTTC. Residues: CASTTGTQGYTF.

The chain joins TRBV19 to TRBJ1-5; D may be TRBD1 (6 bases). Per germline, CDR1 LNHDA and CDR2 SQIVND (reference sequence). Trimming cost V 3 bases and J 9 bases, with 15 bases left between them. The CDR3 has 14 amino acids. CDR3 in DNA: TGTGCCAGTAGTATGGGACAAGTCATGGTGCCCCAGCATTTT. This sequence encodes CASSMGQVMVPQHF.

The rearrangement uses TRBV5-1 and TRBJ2-1, with a possible D match to TRBD2 (6 bases). The CDR3 consists of 14 residues. From germline, CDR1 is SGHRS and CDR2 YFSETQ. Trimming stripped 3 bases from V and 7 bases from J, with 14 bases between. The CDR3 is CASSSRPAGNEQFF. The CDR3 DNA reads as TGCGCCAGCAGCTCCCGTCCTGCGGGGAATGAGCAGTTCTTC.

The chain uses TRBV7-9 and TRBJ2-2; 7 bases map to TRBD1. Per the germline V gene, CDR1 is SEHNR and CDR2 is FQNEAQ (reference sequence). After removal of 10 bases from V and 1 base from J, the junction contained 6 bases not matched to a gene. CDR3 size: 14 residues. Written as DNA, the CDR3 is TGTGCCACCAACCGGGACAGGAACACCGGGGAGCTGTTTTTT. Translation: CATNRDRNTGELFF.

The chain employs TRBV2 and TRBJ2-5, with TRBD1 as a possible D gene (5 bases). Trimming took 5 bases from V and 5 from J, leaving 18 bases between them. CDR3 size: 15 residues. The germline gives CDR1 SNHLY, CDR2 FYNNEI. DNA for the CDR3: TGTGCCAGCAGTAAGGCGTGGGGCGTGGGTGAGACCCAGTACTTC. Amino acids: CASSKAWGVGETQYF.

The CDR3 DNA is TGTGCCAGCTCACCAACTAGGGACAGCGACTATGGCTACACCTTC. Amino acids: CASSPTRDSDYGYTF. This chain joins TRBV18 and TRBJ1-2; 7 bases line up with TRBD1. J gave up 3 bases and V 2 bases, and 6 bases lay outside the gene matches. This CDR3 has 15 amino acids. Germline values: CDR1 KGHSH, CDR2 LQKENI.

V usage is TRBV5-4 and J usage is TRBJ2-3; 9 bases are shared with TRBD2. CDR1 and CDR2 from the germline V gene are SGHNT and YYREEE (reference sequence). V trimming: 3 bases; J trimming: 4 bases; junction bases outside the gene matches: 6. The CDR3 is made up of 15 amino acids. CDR3 sequence (DNA): TGTGCCAGCAGCTCGGGCGGGGGGGCGGCAGATACGCAGTATTTT. The encoded protein is CASSSGGGAADTQYF.

Ten or more counts support this clone. The rearrangement links TRBV2 to TRBJ2-7, with D tentatively TRBD1 (6 bases). Germline assignment: CDR1 SNHLY and CDR2 FYNNEI. The germline V and J ends were trimmed by 6 bases and 2 bases, with 17 bases remaining between them. This CDR3 spans 15 amino acids. CDR3 residues: CASRGVTGYPYEQYF. CDR3 coding DNA: TGTGCCAGCAGGGGAGTGACAGGATATCCCTACGAGCAGTACTTC. Together with reference TRBV2 and TRBJ2-7, the CDR3 gives the full variable domain: EPEVTQTPSHQVTQMGQEVILRCVPISNHLYFYWYRQILGQKVEFLVSFYNNEISEKSEIFDDQFSVERPDGSNFTLKIRSTKLEDSAMYFCASRGVTGYPYEQYFGPGTRLTVT.

The chain couples TRBV7-6 to TRBJ2-1, with TRBD1 as a possible D gene (6 bases). The CDR3 extends over 14 amino acids. V was pared by 8 bases and J by 10 bases, with 21 bases between. Per germline, CDR1 SGHVS and CDR2 FNYEAQ. The CDR3 loop is CASSLKGGVGEQFF. The DNA of the CDR3 is TGTGCCAGCTCCCTTAAAGGGGGTGTGGGAGAGCAGTTCTTC.

V gene TRBV19 combines with J gene TRBJ1-5; 8 bases are a match to TRBD1. The CDR3 is 14 residues long. The germline V gene has CDR1 LNHDA and CDR2 SQIVND (reference sequence). The V and J ends lost 8 bases and 6 bases, in that order; junction bases with no gene match: 9. For the CDR3, the DNA is TGTGCCAGTTCCAGGGGGCAGGAGAGTCAGCCCCAGCATTTT. Protein: CASSRGQESQPQHF.